This passage covers 11 T cell receptor beta chains from one sample sequenced in a study of T-cell reconstitution after alpha-beta-depleted transplantation in children. TCRbeta library preparation incorporated unique molecular identifiers. One entry per CDR3 protein results from TCRdb running MiXCR on the PCR reads. The table records 300,000 to 400,000 distinct CDR3 sequences, less than 15% of them present only once. The starting material was PBMCs, obtained from the stem cell graft. Receptors originate from a human donor who donated a stem cell graft to a child with Fanconi anemia.

The rearrangement joins TRBV11-2 to TRBJ2-7; TRBD2 aligns across 8 bases. This CDR3 contains 14 residues. The V gene end was trimmed by 1 base and the J gene end by 3 bases; junction bases not matched to a gene: 2. Germline CDR1 reads SGHAT; CDR2 reads FQNNGV. The CDR3 DNA reads TGTGCCAGCAGCTTAGTTAGCGGGGACTACGAGCAGTACGTC. Encoded protein: CASSLVSGDYEQYV.

The V call is TRBV7-8, the J call TRBJ2-1; 10 bases agree with TRBD1. Trimming removed 5 bases from V and 13 bases from J; junction bases left unmatched: 17. This CDR3 contains 16 residues. CDR1 is SGHVS and CDR2 is FQNEAQ in the germline V gene. CDR3 nucleotides: TGTGCCAGCAGCCTCGCGGGACAGGGGAATAGTAAAGTACAGTTCTTC. Protein sequence: CASSLAGQGNSKVQFF.

This clonotype was seen only a few times. The V gene is TRBV19, the J gene TRBJ2-7; 7 nucleotides align to TRBD1. V lost 1 base to trimming and J lost 2 bases; unmatched junction nucleotides: 2. The CDR3 has 14 residues. In germline, CDR1 is LNHDA, CDR2 SQIVND (reference sequence). The CDR3 protein is CASSIGQGAYEQYF. For the CDR3, the DNA is TGTGCCAGTAGTATAGGACAGGGAGCCTACGAGCAGTACTTC.

This chain links TRBV6-2 or TRBV6-3 with TRBJ2-7; 10 nucleotides match TRBD1. Unmatched junction bases numbered 10, after V lost 4 bases and J lost 7 bases. The length of the CDR3 is 15 residues. In germline, CDR1 is MNHEY, CDR2 SVGEGT. The CDR3 reads CASSFSGTGEGEQYF. In DNA form, the CDR3 reads TGTGCCAGCAGTTTTTCCGGGACAGGGGAAGGGGAGCAGTACTTC.

The CDR3 sequence is CSARDPIGDNQPQHF. For the CDR3, the DNA is TGCAGTGCTAGAGATCCAATAGGGGATAATCAGCCCCAGCATTTT. The rearrangement uses TRBV20-1 and TRBJ1-5; D is perhaps TRBD1 (5 bases). With 0 bases removed from V and 4 bases from J, the gap between germline ends came to 13 bases. Germline-derived CDR1 and CDR2 are DFQATT and SNEGSKA (reference sequence). CDR3 length equals 15 residues.

The CDR3 reads CASRQSTDTQYF. CDR3 bases: TGTGCCAGCAGGCAGTCCACAGATACGCAGTATTTT. The J gene is TRBJ2-3, the V gene TRBV14; D is ambiguous. V lost 6 bases and J 2 bases, leaving 6 bases between the germline ends. Germline CDR1 SGHDN, CDR2 FVKESK. CDR3 length: 12 residues. The whole variable domain, filled in from reference TRBV14 and TRBJ2-3, reads EAGVTQFPSHSVIEKGQTVTLRCDPISGHDNLYWYRRVMGKEIKFLLHFVKESKQDESGMPNNRFLAERTGGTYSTLKVQPAELEDSGVYFCASRQSTDTQYFGPGTRLTVL.

For this clonotype: Because it lacks the conserved phenylalanine or tryptophan at the end, this CDR3 is likely a read error. V gene TRBV7-9 combines with J gene TRBJ1-1; TRBD1 is a possible D gene (5 bases). The CDR3 length is 13 residues. In germline, CDR1 is SEHNR, CDR2 FQNEAQ (reference sequence). Trimming cost V 2 bases and J 6 bases, with 10 bases left between them. CDR3 region: CASSLFPGPEAFS. In DNA form, the CDR3 reads TGTGCCAGCAGCTTATTTCCGGGACCTGAAGCTTTCTCT.

The rearrangement links TRBV3-1 to TRBJ2-2, with 7 bases lining up with TRBD2. The germline V gene has CDR1 LGHDT and CDR2 YNNKEL (reference sequence). V lost 0 bases, J lost 7 bases, and 5 bases stayed unmatched. This CDR3 is 15 amino acids long. The CDR3 loop reads CASSQEGGGVGELFF. The CDR3 region has the DNA TGTGCCAGCAGCCAAGAAGGCGGGGGAGTCGGGGAGCTGTTTTTT.

This clonotype occurred many times. The V and J genes are TRBV3-1 and TRBJ1-5; 7 positions agree with TRBD1. The CDR3 is 15 amino acids. The V segment lost 6 bases and the J segment 0 bases; nucleotides outside the gene matches: 5. Germline lookup yields CDR1 LGHDT and CDR2 YNNKEL (reference sequence). The CDR3 spells CASSDRAHSNQPQHF. The CDR3 DNA sequence: TGTGCCAGCAGTGACAGGGCCCATAGCAATCAGCCCCAGCATTTT.

This clonotype has a count of ten or more. The V call is TRBV5-5, the J call TRBJ2-1; D gene uncertain. In germline, CDR1 is SGHKS, CDR2 YYEKEE (reference sequence). V lost 0 bases and J 9 bases, leaving 7 bases between the germline ends. The CDR3 contains 12 residues. Here the CDR3 reads CASSLADFEQFF. CDR3 bases: TGTGCCAGCAGCTTGGCCGATTTTGAGCAGTTCTTC.

This clonotype has only a few counts. The chain is built from TRBV12-3 or TRBV12-4 and TRBJ2-5; D unresolved. This CDR3 contains 13 residues. The ends were cut back, 8 bases at V and 0 bases at J, with 10 bases in the middle. This CDR3 reads CASQYMNQETQYF. CDR3 sequence (DNA): TGTGCCAGCCAATACATGAACCAAGAGACCCAGTACTTC.